This passage covers 23 T cell receptor beta chains from one sample sequenced in a study of blood T cell repertoires in COVID-19. Sequenced by immunoSEQ multiplex PCR; TCRdb stores in-frame clones only, minus some. The sample has over 45,000 clones; approximately 80% are singletons. Material for sequencing was peripheral blood. All receptors derive from a human donor with active or convalescent COVID-19. The donor label of this sample is uncertain.

This clone was seen only once. V usage is TRBV10-3 and J usage is TRBJ2-1; 9 bases map to TRBD2. This CDR3 has 21 amino acids. Trimming cost V 3 bases and J 4 bases; bases outside gene matches: 22. Germline-derived CDR1 and CDR2 are ENHRY and SYGVKD. The CDR3 sequence is CAISDGGRQGSPSGKYNEQFF. DNA for the CDR3: TGTGCCATCAGTGATGGGGGGAGACAGGGAAGTCCTAGCGGGAAGTACAATGAGCAGTTCTTC.

This clone has more than one count but fewer than ten. The V call is TRBV28, the J call TRBJ1-6; 7 nucleotides line up with TRBD1. The V and J ends lost 5 bases and 0 bases, in that order; junction bases with no gene match: 7. CDR3 length: 17 amino acids. Per germline, CDR1 MDHEN and CDR2 SYDVKM. CDR3 sequence reads: CASSGRRDSSYNSPLHF. The DNA of the CDR3 is TGTGCCAGCAGTGGGCGCCGGGACAGCTCCTATAATTCACCCCTCCACTTT.

CDR3 residues: CASTSSGRGDTQYF. The CDR3 bases are TGTGCCAGCACTAGTAGCGGGAGAGGGGATACGCAGTATTTT. This chain links TRBV28 with TRBJ2-3, with 9 bases identical to TRBD2. The CDR3 loop spans 14 amino acids. The V gene end was trimmed by 7 bases and the J gene end by 6 bases; junction bases not matched to a gene: 8. CDR1 MDHEN and CDR2 SYDVKM come from the germline V gene.

The V gene is TRBV27, the J gene TRBJ2-7, with TRBD2 matching over 10 bases. Germline V gives CDR1 MNHEY, CDR2 SMNVEV (reference sequence). The CDR3 spans 15 residues. The trim removed 4 bases at V and 1 base at J, leaving 4 bases unmatched. The CDR3 sequence: CASSSGSGRSYEQYF. The DNA for the CDR3 is TGTGCCAGCAGTTCCGGTAGCGGGAGGTCCTACGAGCAGTACTTC.

V gene TRBV4-1 combines with J gene TRBJ2-3; TRBD2 aligns across 8 bases. This CDR3 is 15 amino acids long. The V segment lost 1 base and the J segment 5 bases; nucleotides outside the gene matches: 5. In germline, CDR1 is MGHRA, CDR2 YSYEKL. The CDR3 coding sequence is TGCGCCAGCAGCCAAGGGGCGGGGGGCGGAGATACGCAGTATTTT. It yields the protein CASSQGAGGGDTQYF.

V gene TRBV24-1 combines with J gene TRBJ2-2; 12 nucleotides align to TRBD2. With 1 base clipped from V and 7 bases from J, the junction kept 9 bases outside the gene matches. The CDR3 loop spans 18 amino acids. The germline V gene has CDR1 KGHDR and CDR2 SFDVKD. The chain's CDR3 is CATSDFGLAGRGGGELFF. The CDR3 DNA is TGTGCCACCAGTGATTTCGGACTAGCGGGGAGAGGGGGCGGGGAGCTGTTTTTT.

The chain has TRBV19 and TRBJ2-2, with D unclear. This CDR3 contains 12 residues. Trimming removed 7 bases at V and 5 bases at J, with 8 bases between. The germline gives CDR1 LNHDA, CDR2 SQIVND (reference sequence). CDR3 loop: CASMIRTGELFF. The CDR3 bases are TGTGCCAGTATGATTCGGACCGGGGAGCTGTTTTTT.

This sequence joins TRBV27 and TRBJ1-5; 7 nucleotides agree with TRBD1. Germline V gene data show CDR1 as MNHEY and CDR2 as SMNVEV (reference sequence). V dropped 2 bases and J dropped 2; count of bases not matched to a gene: 0. The CDR3 sequence is 14 residues long. The CDR3 here is CASSLTGGNQPQHF. CDR3 DNA sequence: TGTGCCAGCAGTTTAACAGGGGGCAATCAGCCCCAGCATTTT.

This clone was detected only once. The rearrangement uses TRBV5-6 and TRBJ1-4; a possible D gene is TRBD1 (6 bases). CDR3 length: 14 residues. Germline V lookup: CDR1 SGHDT, CDR2 YYEEEE. The V end lost 2 bases, the J end lost 6 bases, and 11 bases lay between the germline ends. DNA of the CDR3: TGTGCCAGCAGCTTCCAGGGGAACGATGAAAAACTGTTTTTT. Translated: CASSFQGNDEKLFF. The entire variable domain, with the rest obtained from reference TRBV5-6 and TRBJ1-4, is as follows: DAGVTQSPTHLIKTRGQQVTLRCSPKSGHDTVSWYQQALGQGPQFIFQYYEEEERQRGNFPDRFSGHQFPNYSSELNVNALLLGDSALYLCASSFQGNDEKLFFGSGTQLSVL.

This chain uses TRBV5-1 with TRBJ2-1; 13 nucleotides align to TRBD2. CDR3 length: 16 residues. CDR1 and CDR2 (germline): SGHRS, YFSETQ. J lost 10 bases, V lost 0 bases, and 7 bases had no gene match. This CDR3 is CASSLATSGGTSEQFF. CDR3 coding DNA: TGCGCCAGCAGCTTGGCGACTAGCGGGGGGACTTCGGAGCAGTTCTTC.

The chain is built from TRBV7-2 and TRBJ2-5; 9 bases map to TRBD1. The CDR3 spans 15 residues. With 2 bases clipped from V and 1 base from J, the junction kept 2 bases outside the gene matches. Germline assignment: CDR1 SGHTA and CDR2 FQGNSA. As DNA, the CDR3 is TGTGCCAGCAGCTTATGGGGACAGGGCCAAGAGACCCAGTACTTC. This translates into CASSLWGQGQETQYF. Full variable domain (missing parts from reference TRBV7-2 and TRBJ2-5): GAGVSQSPSNKVTEKGKDVELRCDPISGHTALYWYRQSLGQGLEFLIYFQGNSAPDKSGLPSDRFSAERTGGSVSTLTIQRTQQEDSAVYLCASSLWGQGQETQYFGPGTRLLVL.

The CDR3 loop reads CASSQRGETQYF. CDR3 nucleotides: TGTGCCAGCAGCCAAAGGGGGGAGACCCAGTACTTC. V gene TRBV3-1 (or the pseudogene TRBV3-2) combines with J gene TRBJ2-5, with a possible D match to TRBD1 (6 bases). The CDR3 runs 12 residues. V dropped 2 bases and J dropped 5 bases, with 6 bases sitting between them. In germline, CDR1 is LGHDT, CDR2 YNNKEL (reference sequence).

The V gene is TRBV18, the J gene TRBJ1-2; 9 nucleotides match TRBD1. CDR3 length: 17 amino acids. The J segment lost 7 bases and the V segment lost 6 bases, leaving 18 bases of the junction unmatched. Germline V gives CDR1 KGHSH, CDR2 LQKENI. CDR3 sequence: CASSLGTGRIGVRGYTF. The CDR3 region has the DNA TGTGCCAGCTCTCTCGGGACAGGGAGGATTGGAGTACGTGGCTACACCTTC.

The rearrangement joins TRBV7-2 to TRBJ2-1; a weak D match, TRBD2 (6 bases). Trimming took 2 bases from V and 10 from J, leaving 9 bases between them. The V gene's germline CDR1 is SGHTA and CDR2 FQGNSA. CDR3 length: 12 amino acids. The chain's CDR3 is CASSLRRGEQFF. For the CDR3, the DNA is TGTGCCAGCAGCTTAAGGCGGGGCGAGCAGTTCTTC.

The V and J genes are TRBV24-1 and TRBJ1-2; D not certain. Germline V gene lookup returns CDR1 KGHDR and CDR2 SFDVKD. The CDR3 covers 13 residues. V was pared by 4 bases and J by 8 bases, with 13 bases between. The CDR3 sequence: CATSDGVVEGYTF. The CDR3 nucleotides read TGTGCCACCAGTGACGGGGTAGTGGAGGGCTACACCTTC.

This clone was counted a few times. Other DNA sequences within the sample encode an identical CDR3. The chain combines TRBV10-2 with TRBJ2-3; unclear D gene. Deletions cut 0 bases from V and 0 bases from J, with 7 bases between. The CDR3 extends over 15 amino acids. The germline CDR1 and CDR2 sequences are WSHSY and SAAADI. The CDR3 region has the DNA TGCGCCAGCAGTGAGTCCCCGACTAGCACAGATACGCAGTATTTT. The encoded protein is CASSESPTSTDTQYF.

V and J are TRBV11-3 and TRBJ2-1; TRBD2 matches at 12 bases. Germline assignment: CDR1 SGHNT and CDR2 YENEEA. Trimming cost V 4 bases and J 11 bases; bases outside gene matches: 6. The CDR3 sequence is 14 residues long. The CDR3 reads CASSWTSGNGKQFF. The CDR3 DNA sequence: TGTGCCAGCAGCTGGACTAGCGGGAATGGCAAGCAGTTCTTC.

The chain has TRBV11-2 and TRBJ2-2; TRBD2 is a possible D gene (6 bases). Trimming took off 5 bases at V and 5 bases at J, with 12 bases between the two ends. CDR3 length: 14 residues. CDR1 and CDR2 (germline): SGHAT, FQNNGV. The CDR3 DNA reads as TGTGCCAGCAGCCGGGCGGAGGGTACCGGGGAGCTGTTTTTT. Translated, it gives CASSRAEGTGELFF.

This clone appeared once. This chain uses TRBV5-1 with TRBJ2-5, with D possibly matching TRBD2 (5 bases). Germline CDR1 and CDR2: SGHRS and YFSETQ. This CDR3 has 13 residues. V was pared by 4 bases and J by 1 base, with 8 bases between. The CDR3 region is CASSLGLQETQYF. Written as DNA, the CDR3 is TGCGCCAGCAGCCTCGGACTCCAAGAGACCCAGTACTTC.

V is TRBV5-4 and J is TRBJ2-7; possible D gene TRBD2, 7 bases. Germline V CDR1 and CDR2: SGHNT, YYREEE (reference sequence). This CDR3 region has 15 residues. Trimming pared 4 bases from V and 4 bases from J, leaving 18 bases between. The CDR3 sequence is CASSPIGGDIYEQYF. In nucleotides, the CDR3 is TGTGCCAGCAGCCCCATTGGGGGGGACATTTACGAGCAGTACTTC. Complete variable domain (other parts from reference TRBV5-4 and TRBJ2-7): ETGVTQSPTHLIKTRGQQVTLRCSSQSGHNTVSWYQQALGQGPQFIFQYYREEENGRGNFPPRFSGLQFPNYSSELNVNALELDDSALYLCASSPIGGDIYEQYFGPGTRLTVT.

The chain uses TRBV4-1 and TRBJ1-1; 8 bases agree with TRBD1. Looked up from germline, CDR1 is MGHRA and CDR2 is YSYEKL. V shed 1 base and J 4 bases; nucleotides not matched to a gene: 2. The CDR3 runs to 14 residues. CDR3 sequence (DNA): TGCGCCAGCAGCCAAGCCACAGGGGGCACTGAAGCTTTCTTT. Protein: CASSQATGGTEAFF.

The V gene is TRBV19, the J gene TRBJ1-5; D remains unclear. This CDR3 comprises 15 residues. The V gene lost 3 bases and the J gene lost 0 bases, with 9 bases spanning the gap. Per germline, CDR1 LNHDA and CDR2 SQIVND (reference sequence). Written as DNA, the CDR3 is TGTGCCAGTAGTATTTGGCGGGATAGCAATCAGCCCCAGCATTTT. Its translation: CASSIWRDSNQPQHF.

The rearrangement joins TRBV27 to TRBJ2-2; 9 positions match TRBD1. Germline V gene sequence: CDR1 MNHEY, CDR2 SMNVEV (reference sequence). The CDR3 is 14 residues long. V was pared by 7 bases and J by 6 bases, with 6 bases of the junction left unmatched. Here the CDR3 reads CASTSGTGPGELFF. As DNA, the CDR3 is TGTGCCAGCACCTCCGGGACAGGGCCCGGGGAGCTGTTTTTT.